This T cell receptor (beta chain) is from a study of radiotherapy plus CTLA-4 blockade in lung cancer (dated 2018 in TCRdb). Turning to the overall study: Among the enrolled patients, roughly 17% had an objective response, and about 30% reached disease control. Results and caveats for the whole study, not just this receptor: Early dynamic changes in blood T cell clones, together with increased serum interferon-beta after radiation, were reported as the strongest predictors of response. TCR clones derived from tumors expanded in peripheral blood after treatment with radiotherapy and ipilimumab.

Regarding this clone: Its target antigen remains unknown. No much larger clonotype is one base removed from it; base qualities were not supplied.

The study tested focal radiation therapy combined with CTLA-4 blockade (ipilimumab) in patients with chemo-refractory metastatic non-small-cell lung cancer. V is shortened by 2 bases, J by 3 bases, and the region joining them spans 8 bases. Including cysteine and phenylalanine, the CDR3 has 13 amino acids. Solely the CDR3 DNA is kept, with 39 bases framed from the first base. In the germline V gene, CDR1 corresponds to SGHTA and CDR2 to FQGNSA. The library was built by means of the immunoSEQ multiplex PCR assay. TCRdb limited this immuneACCESS table to in-frame rearrangements with V and J called. A share of clones is missing; checked studies link under half to unresolved V genes, and the rest is unexplained. This sample has around 110,000 clones in its table, and over 65% of those were observed once. The top ten clones comprise 2% to 3% of the sample.

The sample in question was peripheral blood, obtained from a patient treated with radiotherapy plus ipilimumab. The rearrangement combines TRBV7-2 with TRBJ2-7; there is no confident call for the D gene. The clonotype originates from a human donor with non-small cell lung cancer that progressed on radiotherapy plus ipilimumab. Some clones in this sample may be carry-over from other donors' samples. CDR3 reads: CASSLYPSYEQYF. The DNA sequence reads TGTGCCAGCAGCTTATATCCTAGCTACGAGCAGTACTTC.